These 25 T cell receptor beta chains share one sample of origin, sequenced in a study of Tregs in tolerant kidney transplant recipients (dated by TCRdb to the late 2010s). The sample's time point label is to be understood as: blood sample drawn before combined kidney and bone marrow transplant. Libraries came from the immunoSEQ multiplex PCR assay. The source is immuneACCESS, and TCRdb retained only in-frame sequences with V and J called. Part of the clones is not carried over; for the studies checked, unresolved V genes explain less than half of this, and the remainder is unexplained. The sample contains tens of thousands of clones, 85% to 90% of them found a single time. Approximately 0.36% of the sample is taken by the ten largest. The sequenced sample was CD4+ T cells from blood, obtained before the transplant. These TCRs come from a human donor who received a combined kidney and bone marrow transplant.

This rearrangement joins TRBV30 to TRBJ2-2; 7 bases fit TRBD2. Germline V CDR1 and CDR2: GTSNPN, SVGIG (reference sequence). There are 18 residues in the CDR3. V gave up 2 bases and J gave up 3 bases; unmatched junction bases: 15. CDR3 in amino acids: CAWSSQLGGGTYTGELFF. CDR3 DNA sequence: TGTGCCTGGAGTTCCCAGTTGGGCGGGGGAACCTACACCGGGGAGCTGTTTTTT.

This clone was seen just once. The chain recombines TRBV29-1 with TRBJ1-2; D ambiguous. The germline V gene encodes CDR1 SQVTM and CDR2 ANQGSEA. V lost 1 base to trimming and J lost 8 bases, with 11 bases between them. This CDR3 has 12 residues. In DNA form, the CDR3 reads TGCAGCGTTGAAGGAGGGAACGGCGGCTACACCTTC. Its protein product is CSVEGGNGGYTF.

V usage is TRBV5-1 and J usage is TRBJ2-7, with a tentative D call TRBD2 (6 bases). Germline CDR1 and CDR2: SGHRS and YFSETQ. V lost 0 bases to trimming and J lost 0 bases, with 10 bases between them. The CDR3 runs 15 residues. CDR3 protein: CASSLGGASSYEQYF. The CDR3 DNA reads as TGCGCCAGCAGCTTGGGCGGGGCAAGCTCCTACGAGCAGTACTTC.

The chain uses TRBV27 and TRBJ1-2; 7 nucleotides line up with TRBD1. CDR1 MNHEY and CDR2 SMNVEV come from the germline V gene (reference sequence). CDR3 length: 14 amino acids. After removal of 3 bases from V and 5 bases from J, the junction contained 6 bases not matched to a gene. CDR3 bases: TGTGCCAGCAGTTTCCGCGGACAGGATTATGGCTACACCTTC. Protein: CASSFRGQDYGYTF.

This clone was seen only once. The rearrangement joins TRBV5-4 to TRBJ2-7, with D hard to call. Germline CDR1 reads SGHNT; CDR2 reads YYREEE (reference sequence). Trimming removed 9 bases from V and 7 bases from J, with 20 bases in between. This CDR3 comprises 13 residues. The CDR3 nucleotides read TGTGCCACCCTTGAGCCTTCTACGAAGGAGCAGTACTTC. It encodes CATLEPSTKEQYF.

The chain has TRBV19 and TRBJ2-2; 10 nucleotides align to TRBD1. Per germline, CDR1 LNHDA and CDR2 SQIVND (reference sequence). The V and J ends lost 3 bases and 6 bases, in that order; junction bases with no gene match: 10. This CDR3 has 17 amino acids. In nucleotides, the CDR3 is TGTGCCAGTAGTATTCGTAGAGGGACAGGGGTTTCCGGGGAGCTGTTTTTT. It is translated as CASSIRRGTGVSGELFF.

This chain links TRBV23-1 with TRBJ1-2; 9 positions agree with TRBD1. TRBV23-1 is an ORF; its function is uncertain. V gave up 11 bases and J gave up 2 bases; unmatched junction bases: 6. The length of the CDR3 is 13 residues. As DNA, the CDR3 is TGCGCCTACGGGGGACAGGGAAACTATGGCTACACCTTC. Its protein is CAYGGQGNYGYTF.

The rearrangement links TRBV18 to TRBJ2-3; D remains unclear. Deletions cut 2 bases from V and 6 bases from J, with 6 bases between. The length of the CDR3 is 12 residues. Germline V gene sequence: CDR1 KGHSH, CDR2 LQKENI. CDR3 sequence (DNA): TGTGCCAGCTCACCAGTAGTGGATACGCAGTATTTT. This encodes CASSPVVDTQYF.

This sequence joins TRBV14 and TRBJ2-1; weak D call: TRBD1 (5 bases). Germline V gene sequence: CDR1 SGHDN, CDR2 FVKESK. The CDR3 is made up of 15 amino acids. V was trimmed by 3 bases and J by 3 bases, leaving 12 bases between them. The CDR3 DNA reads as TGTGCCAGCAGCCATGCGTCAGGGCACTACAATGAGCAGTTCTTC. Translating it yields CASSHASGHYNEQFF.

V gene TRBV5-1 combines with J gene TRBJ2-2, with 7 bases lining up with TRBD1. J gave up 0 bases and V 4 bases, and 12 bases lay outside the gene matches. The CDR3 length is 18 residues. In germline, CDR1 is SGHRS, CDR2 YFSETQ. CDR3 in amino acids: CASSLESSGTANTGELFF. CDR3 nucleotide sequence: TGCGCCAGCAGCCTTGAGTCCTCAGGGACAGCGAACACCGGGGAGCTGTTTTTT.

This chain links TRBV5-4 with TRBJ1-2, with D maybe TRBD1 (5 bases). V was pared by 1 base and J by 4 bases, with 8 bases between. This CDR3 is 13 amino acids long. Germline CDR1 and CDR2: SGHNT and YYREEE (reference sequence). The CDR3 reads CASSLRGIYGYTF. The CDR3 coding sequence is TGTGCCAGCAGCTTGCGGGGGATCTATGGCTACACCTTC. Drawing the rest from reference TRBV5-4 and TRBJ1-2, the complete variable domain is ETGVTQSPTHLIKTRGQQVTLRCSSQSGHNTVSWYQQALGQGPQFIFQYYREEENGRGNFPPRFSGLQFPNYSSELNVNALELDDSALYLCASSLRGIYGYTFGSGTRLTVV.

The V call is TRBV9, the J call TRBJ2-7; TRBD1 agrees at 9 bases. CDR1 is SGDLS, CDR2 YYNGEE, per germline. This CDR3 spans 14 amino acids. Trimming removed 3 bases from V and 6 bases from J; junction bases left unmatched: 7. The CDR3 is CASSAQGAAFEQYF. The CDR3, as DNA: TGTGCCAGCAGCGCACAGGGGGCAGCTTTCGAGCAGTACTTC. The whole variable domain, remainder taken from reference TRBV9 and TRBJ2-7, is DSGVTQTPKHLITATGQRVTLRCSPRSGDLSVYWYQQSLDQGLQFLIQYYNGEERAKGNILERFSAQQFPDLHSELNLSSLELGDSALYFCASSAQGAAFEQYFGPGTRLTVT.

The rearrangement links TRBV7-3 to TRBJ1-2; 11 bases are shared with TRBD1. This CDR3 is 14 amino acids long. The germline gives CDR1 SGHTA, CDR2 FQGTGA. V lost 2 bases, J lost 8 bases, and 4 bases stayed unmatched. CDR3 DNA sequence: TGTGCCAGCAGCTTAGGGGGACAGGGGGTCGGCTACACCTTC. This encodes CASSLGGQGVGYTF.

This chain connects TRBV30 to TRBJ1-5; D is undetermined. Germline CDR1 GTSNPN, CDR2 SVGIG (reference sequence). The CDR3 totals 13 residues. The V end lost 3 bases, the J end lost 5 bases, and 11 bases lay between the germline ends. The CDR3 sequence is CAWSSGRDQPQHF. The CDR3 nucleotides are TGTGCCTGGAGCTCGGGTAGAGATCAGCCCCAGCATTTT.

J is TRBJ2-7 and V is TRBV21-1; the table's TRBD1 call for D was not verified on the DNA. TRBV21-1 is a pseudogene locus. The CDR3 has 15 residues. The CDR3 region has the DNA TGTGCCAGCAGCCCCCTCGGGGACAGGGAATACGAGCAGTACTTC. Residues: CASSPLGDREYEQYF.

This rearrangement joins TRBV6-6 to TRBJ1-1; 7 bases map to TRBD1. CDR1 is MNHNY, CDR2 SVGAGI, per germline (reference sequence). Trimming removed 5 bases from V and 5 bases from J; junction bases left unmatched: 8. This CDR3 spans 14 amino acids. The CDR3 nucleotides are TGTGCCAGCAGTGACAGGGTTCGGCGGACTGAAGCTTTCTTT. Translating it yields CASSDRVRRTEAFF.

This clone has just one count. The chain joins TRBV14 to TRBJ1-2; TRBD1 matches at 8 bases. Germline CDR1 is SGHDN and CDR2 is FVKESK. The V gene end was trimmed by 4 bases and the J gene end by 4 bases; junction bases not matched to a gene: 11. The CDR3 runs 16 residues. For the CDR3, the DNA is TGTGCCAGCAGCCCGCTACCCGGACAGGGTAGCTATGGCTACACCTTC. Encoded protein: CASSPLPGQGSYGYTF. The full variable domain, its missing parts supplied by reference TRBV14 and TRBJ1-2, is EAGVTQFPSHSVIEKGQTVTLRCDPISGHDNLYWYRRVMGKEIKFLLHFVKESKQDESGMPNNRFLAERTGGTYSTLKVQPAELEDSGVYFCASSPLPGQGSYGYTFGSGTRLTVV.

The chain recombines TRBV2 with TRBJ2-3; D is perhaps TRBD1 (6 bases). V shed 7 bases and J shed 1 base, with 12 bases lying between them. CDR3 size: 14 residues. Germline V lookup: CDR1 SNHLY, CDR2 FYNNEI. The CDR3 here is CASKTGLGTDTQYF. CDR3 bases: TGTGCCAGCAAAACAGGGCTGGGCACAGATACGCAGTATTTT. The variable domain in full, completed from reference TRBV2 and TRBJ2-3, reads EPEVTQTPSHQVTQMGQEVILRCVPISNHLYFYWYRQILGQKVEFLVSFYNNEISEKSEIFDDQFSVERPDGSNFTLKIRSTKLEDSAMYFCASKTGLGTDTQYFGPGTRLTVL.

The chain couples TRBV29-1 to TRBJ2-4; TRBD2 matches at 12 bases. CDR3 size: 12 residues. Germline-derived CDR1 and CDR2 are SQVTM and ANQGSEA. Germline trimming cut 5 bases from V and 8 bases from J; bases unmatched to any gene: 1. CDR3 amino acids: CSVLAGGDIQYF. The CDR3 DNA follows: TGCAGCGTTCTAGCGGGAGGGGACATTCAGTACTTC.

The J gene is TRBJ1-5, the V gene TRBV9; no definite D call. CDR3 length equals 13 residues. Trimming removed 2 bases from V and 6 bases from J, with 9 bases in between. CDR1 is SGDLS and CDR2 is YYNGEE in the germline V gene. The CDR3 DNA is TGTGCCAGCAGCGTGGCTGGGCGTCAGCCCCAGCATTTT. Translation gives CASSVAGRQPQHF.

The table lists this clone with a few counts. The rearrangement uses TRBV6-5 and TRBJ1-2, with a tentative D call TRBD1 (5 bases). The ends were cut back, 6 bases at V and 8 bases at J, with 16 bases in the middle. The CDR3 length is 13 residues. CDR1 MNHEY and CDR2 SVGAGI come from the germline V gene. The CDR3 region is CASSLNGGGGYTF. The CDR3 DNA reads as TGTGCCAGCAGCCTAAACGGGGGAGGGGGCTACACCTTC.

The chain links TRBV29-1 to TRBJ2-5; 8 positions agree with TRBD2. The germline gives CDR1 SQVTM, CDR2 ANQGSEA. Trimming cost V 4 bases and J 5 bases; bases outside gene matches: 9. CDR3 length: 14 residues. DNA for the CDR3: TGCAGCGTTGGAAGCGGGGGACCGGTGGAGACCCAGTACTTC. Encoded protein: CSVGSGGPVETQYF.

The chain combines TRBV14 with TRBJ2-7; 9 positions agree with TRBD2. The V gene's germline CDR1 is SGHDN and CDR2 FVKESK. The ends lost 4 bases at V and 6 bases at J; junction bases unmatched: 10. The CDR3 extends over 15 amino acids. CDR3: CASSPWDSGSREQYF. The CDR3 region has the DNA TGTGCCAGCAGCCCCTGGGATAGCGGGAGTCGCGAGCAGTACTTC.

J is TRBJ2-1 and V is TRBV7-9, with D possibly being TRBD1 (7 bases). The germline gives CDR1 SEHNR, CDR2 FQNEAQ (reference sequence). The CDR3 sequence is 14 residues long. Trimming shortened V by 5 bases and J by 7 bases, and 15 bases separated the two germline ends. CDR3 in DNA: TGTGCCAGCAGCCCGCGGGACAGCCTAAATGAGCAGTTCTTC. Its translation: CASSPRDSLNEQFF. The whole variable domain, filled in from reference TRBV7-9 and TRBJ2-1, reads DTGVSQNPRHKITKRGQNVTFRCDPISEHNRLYWYRQTLGQGPEFLTYFQNEAQLEKSRLLSDRFSAERPKGSFSTLEIQRTEQGDSAMYLCASSPRDSLNEQFFGPGTRLTVL.

The rearrangement links TRBV5-4 to TRBJ2-2; TRBD2 is a possible D gene (6 bases). The CDR3 extends over 16 amino acids. Germline CDR1 reads SGHNT; CDR2 reads YYREEE (reference sequence). The V and J ends lost 4 bases and 2 bases respectively, with 15 bases between them. The CDR3 bases are TGTGCCAGCAGCCTCCCCTGGGGGGAAAACACCGGGGAGCTGTTTTTT. It yields the protein CASSLPWGENTGELFF.